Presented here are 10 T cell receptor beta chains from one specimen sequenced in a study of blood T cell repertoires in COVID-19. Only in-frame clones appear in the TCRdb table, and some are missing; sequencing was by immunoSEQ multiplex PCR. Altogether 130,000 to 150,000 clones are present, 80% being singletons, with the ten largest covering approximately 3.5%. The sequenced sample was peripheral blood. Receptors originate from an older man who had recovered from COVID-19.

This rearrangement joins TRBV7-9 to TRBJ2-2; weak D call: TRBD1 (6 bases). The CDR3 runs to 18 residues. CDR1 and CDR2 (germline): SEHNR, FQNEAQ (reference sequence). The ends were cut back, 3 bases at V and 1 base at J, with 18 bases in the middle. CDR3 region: CASSFMGHNSWNTGELFF. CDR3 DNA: TGTGCCAGCAGCTTCATGGGACACAATTCTTGGAACACCGGGGAGCTGTTTTTT.

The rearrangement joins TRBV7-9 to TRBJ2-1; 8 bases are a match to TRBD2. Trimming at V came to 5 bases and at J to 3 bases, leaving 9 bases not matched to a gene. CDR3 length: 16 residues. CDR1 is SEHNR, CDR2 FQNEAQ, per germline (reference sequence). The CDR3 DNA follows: TGTGCCAGCAGCACCAAAGCGGGAGTCGTCTACAATGAGCAGTTCTTC. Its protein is CASSTKAGVVYNEQFF.

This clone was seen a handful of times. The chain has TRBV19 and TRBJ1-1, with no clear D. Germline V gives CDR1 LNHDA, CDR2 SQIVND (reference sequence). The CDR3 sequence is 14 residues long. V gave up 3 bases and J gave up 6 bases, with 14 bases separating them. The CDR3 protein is CASSIRETYPEAFF. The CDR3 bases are TGTGCCAGTAGTATCCGGGAGACCTATCCTGAAGCTTTCTTT.

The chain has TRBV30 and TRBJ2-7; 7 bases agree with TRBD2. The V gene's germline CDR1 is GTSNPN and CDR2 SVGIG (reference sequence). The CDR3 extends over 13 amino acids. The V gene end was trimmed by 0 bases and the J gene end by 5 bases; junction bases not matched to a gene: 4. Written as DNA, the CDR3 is TGTGCCTGGAGTGTTGGGAGGGGTCACGAGCAGTACTTC. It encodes CAWSVGRGHEQYF.

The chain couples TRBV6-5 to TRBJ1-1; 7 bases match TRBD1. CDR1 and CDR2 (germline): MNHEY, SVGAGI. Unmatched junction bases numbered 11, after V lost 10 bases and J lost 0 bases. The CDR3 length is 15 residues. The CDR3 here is CAITRGAYLNTEAFF. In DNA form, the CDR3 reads TGTGCCATCACCAGGGGGGCCTACCTGAACACTGAAGCTTTCTTT.

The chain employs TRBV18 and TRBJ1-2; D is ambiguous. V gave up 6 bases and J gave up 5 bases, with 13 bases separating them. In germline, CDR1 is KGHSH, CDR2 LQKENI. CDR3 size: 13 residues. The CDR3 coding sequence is TGTGCCAGCTCCCCGTCCGCGGGGTATGGCTACACCTTC. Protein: CASSPSAGYGYTF.

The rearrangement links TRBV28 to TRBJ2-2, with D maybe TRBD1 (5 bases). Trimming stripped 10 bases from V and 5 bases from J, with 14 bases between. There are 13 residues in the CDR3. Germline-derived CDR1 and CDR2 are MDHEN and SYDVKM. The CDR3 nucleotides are TGTGCCACCTACCTCGGACAAACCGGGGAGCTGTTTTTT. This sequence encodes CATYLGQTGELFF.

Here the CDR3 reads CASSPRDGTEDSITTDTQYF. The CDR3 nucleotides are TGTGCCAGCAGCCCACGAGACGGTACCGAGGACAGCATTACCACAGATACGCAGTATTTT. V and J are TRBV21-1 and TRBJ2-3; the DNA was not used to check the table's D call, TRBD1. TRBV21-1 is termed a pseudogene. The CDR3 has 20 amino acids.

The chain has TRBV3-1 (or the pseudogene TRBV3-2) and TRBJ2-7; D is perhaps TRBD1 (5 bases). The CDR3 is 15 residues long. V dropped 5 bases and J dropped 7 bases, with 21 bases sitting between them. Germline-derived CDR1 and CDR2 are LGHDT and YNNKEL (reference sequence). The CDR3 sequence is CASSSSGISSREQYF. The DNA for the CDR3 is TGTGCCAGCAGCTCTTCAGGGATTTCCTCGCGAGAGCAGTACTTC.

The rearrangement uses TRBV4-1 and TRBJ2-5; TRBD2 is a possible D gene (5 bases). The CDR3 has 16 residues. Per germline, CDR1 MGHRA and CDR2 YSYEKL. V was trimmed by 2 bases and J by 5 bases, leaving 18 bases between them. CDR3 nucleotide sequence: TGCGCCAGCAGCCAATCCCCAGGAGGAACGTTGGAGACCCAGTACTTC. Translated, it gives CASSQSPGGTLETQYF.